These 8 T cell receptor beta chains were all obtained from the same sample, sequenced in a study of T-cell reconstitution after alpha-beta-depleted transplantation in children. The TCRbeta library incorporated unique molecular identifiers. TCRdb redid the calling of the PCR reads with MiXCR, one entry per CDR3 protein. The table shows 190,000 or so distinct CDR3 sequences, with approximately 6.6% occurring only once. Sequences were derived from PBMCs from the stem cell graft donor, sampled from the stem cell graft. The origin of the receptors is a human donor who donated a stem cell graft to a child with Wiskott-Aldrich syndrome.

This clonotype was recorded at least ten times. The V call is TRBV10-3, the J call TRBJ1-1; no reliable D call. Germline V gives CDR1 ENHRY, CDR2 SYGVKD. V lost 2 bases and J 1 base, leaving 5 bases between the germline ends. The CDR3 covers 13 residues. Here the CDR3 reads CAISENPNTEAFF. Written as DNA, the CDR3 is TGTGCCATCAGTGAGAATCCGAACACTGAAGCTTTCTTT.

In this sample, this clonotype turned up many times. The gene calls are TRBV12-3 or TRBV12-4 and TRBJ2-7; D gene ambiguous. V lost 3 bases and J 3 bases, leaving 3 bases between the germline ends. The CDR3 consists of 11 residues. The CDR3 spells CASSLGYEQYF. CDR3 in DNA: TGTGCCAGCAGTTTGGGCTACGAGCAGTACTTC.

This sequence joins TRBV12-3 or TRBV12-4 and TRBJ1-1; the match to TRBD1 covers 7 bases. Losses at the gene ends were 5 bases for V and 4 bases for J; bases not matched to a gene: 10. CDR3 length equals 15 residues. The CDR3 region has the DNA TGTGCCAGCAGTGGGAAATGGGACAGTTTCACTGAAGCTTTCTTT. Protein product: CASSGKWDSFTEAFF.

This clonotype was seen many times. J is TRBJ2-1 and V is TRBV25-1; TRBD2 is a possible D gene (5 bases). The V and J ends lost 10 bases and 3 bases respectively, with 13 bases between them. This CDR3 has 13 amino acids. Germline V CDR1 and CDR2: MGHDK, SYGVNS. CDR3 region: CATEGLVYNEQFF. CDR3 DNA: TGTGCCACCGAGGGATTGGTCTACAATGAGCAGTTCTTC.

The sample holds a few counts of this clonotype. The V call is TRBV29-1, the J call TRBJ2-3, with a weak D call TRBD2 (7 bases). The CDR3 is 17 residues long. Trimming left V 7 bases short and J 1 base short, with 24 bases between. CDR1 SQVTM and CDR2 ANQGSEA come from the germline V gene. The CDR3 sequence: CSGITGRAGGGTDTQYF. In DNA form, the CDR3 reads TGCAGCGGAATCACAGGGCGAGCTGGGGGGGGCACAGATACGCAGTATTTT.

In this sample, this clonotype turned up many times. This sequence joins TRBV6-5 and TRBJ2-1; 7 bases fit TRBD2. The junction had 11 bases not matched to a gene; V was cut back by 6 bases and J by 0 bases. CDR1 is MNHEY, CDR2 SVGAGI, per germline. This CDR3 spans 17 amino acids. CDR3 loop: CASSQRLLAFSYNEQFF. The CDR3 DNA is TGTGCCAGCAGCCAGAGATTACTAGCGTTCTCCTACAATGAGCAGTTCTTC.

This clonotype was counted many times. The CDR3 spells CSVADTDTQYF. The CDR3 DNA reads as TGCAGCGTGGCAGACACAGATACGCAGTATTTT. This chain joins TRBV29-1 and TRBJ2-3; D uncertain. Germline V gives CDR1 SQVTM, CDR2 ANQGSEA. The CDR3 is made up of 11 amino acids. V was clipped by 6 bases and J by 2 bases, with 6 bases between them.

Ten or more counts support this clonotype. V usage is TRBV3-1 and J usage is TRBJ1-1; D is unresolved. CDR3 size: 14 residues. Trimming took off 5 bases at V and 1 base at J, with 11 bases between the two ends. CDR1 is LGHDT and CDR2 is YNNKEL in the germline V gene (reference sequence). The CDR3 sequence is CASSYPGENTEAFF. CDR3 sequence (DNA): TGTGCCAGCAGCTACCCGGGAGAGAACACTGAAGCTTTCTTT.